This TCR beta chain was sequenced in a study of blood T cells in healthy people across ages. A J-beta primer mix and a sample-barcoded 5' primer were used in a second PCR of roughly 7 to 12 cycles. TCRdb ran MiXCR on the 5' RACE reads and lists one entry per CDR3 protein. The table includes fewer than 1.5 million distinct CDR3 sequences, around 42% detected once. Findings and caveats of the study: The unknown donor CMV status may have confounded expanded clonotype changes. The recorded TCR beta diversity per million T cells decreased in a roughly linear manner with age. Relative to aged donors, long-lived donors carried more naive CD4+ cells and displayed higher diversity. Estimated diversity across one million T cells was deemed an underestimate.

As to this clonotype: Its antigen is as yet unknown.

Trimming removed 6 bases from V and 3 bases from J; junction bases left unmatched: 8. Germline CDR1 DFQATT, CDR2 SNEGSKA (reference sequence). This CDR3 is 14 amino acids long. The clonotype comes from a woman under 30 in good health. The sample comprised blood. The chain combines TRBV20-1 with TRBJ2-7, with TRBD2 matching over 10 bases. The CDR3 bases are TGCAGTGCACCGTCCCCTAGCGGGGGCTACGAGCAGTACTTC. It is translated as CSAPSPSGGYEQYF.